This TCR beta chain was captured by sequencing in a study of response to subunit inactivated influenza vaccine. This CDR3 contains 12 residues. The germline CDR1 and CDR2 sequences are DFQATT and SNEGSKA (reference sequence). Trimming shortened V by 3 bases and J by 7 bases, and 9 bases separated the two germline ends. Via MiXCR, TCRdb re-called the RT-PCR reads, giving one row per CDR3 protein. The data hold 490,000 or so distinct CDR3 sequences, with about 7.6% observed a single time. In its sample, this clonotype was seen many times. The chain has TRBV20-1 and TRBJ2-2; D is undetermined. The receptor comes from a man aged 50 to 69 who received an inactivated influenza vaccine. Source: PBMCs from blood, taken less than 25 months after vaccination. Written as DNA, the CDR3 is TGCAGTGCTAGCCCTCCCGACGGGGAGCTGTTTTTT. Residues: CSASPPDGELFF.